The 13 T cell receptor beta chains presented below share a single source sample, sequenced in a study of T-cell reconstitution after alpha-beta-depleted transplantation in children. Unique molecular identifiers were incorporated into the prepared TCRbeta library. TCRdb re-called the PCR reads through MiXCR, storing one row per CDR3 protein. This sample has 200,000 to 300,000 distinct CDR3 sequences, with approximately 12% found just once. Sequencing was performed on PBMCs from the stem cell graft donor, taken from the stem cell graft. These receptors originate from a human donor who donated a stem cell graft to a child with acute lymphoblastic leukemia.

This clonotype was detected many times. This chain connects TRBV5-5 to TRBJ2-1; 8 positions agree with TRBD2. Germline-derived CDR1 and CDR2 are SGHKS and YYEKEE (reference sequence). The CDR3 loop spans 16 amino acids. Trimming cost V 6 bases and J 7 bases; bases outside gene matches: 15. This chain's CDR3 is CASTNTVTSAENEQFF. CDR3 bases: TGTGCCAGCACCAACACTGTGACTAGCGCCGAGAATGAGCAGTTCTTC.

A note on this clonotype: One base away lies a much larger clone, so this may be a sequencing read error. The chain combines TRBV20-1 with TRBJ2-7, with a tentative D call TRBD1 (6 bases). This CDR3 has 16 amino acids. Germline-derived CDR1 and CDR2 are DFQATT and SNEGSKA (reference sequence). The CDR3 reads CCASFSPQGPGYEQYF. The CDR3 DNA sequence: TGCTGTGCTAGTTTCTCCCCACAGGGTCCGGGATACGAGCAGTACTTC.

The chain employs TRBV30 and TRBJ2-3; D is uncertain. This CDR3 has 11 residues. Per the germline V gene, CDR1 is GTSNPN and CDR2 is SVGIG (reference sequence). V lost 4 bases and J lost 0, with 2 bases in between. The DNA of the CDR3 is TGTGCCTGGACTAGCACAGATACGCAGTATTTT. Translation: CAWTSTDTQYF.

This clonotype has a count of ten or more. The rearrangement joins TRBV20-1 to TRBJ2-1, with a weak D call TRBD2 (5 bases). This CDR3 spans 12 amino acids. Germline CDR1 reads DFQATT; CDR2 reads SNEGSKA (reference sequence). V was shortened by 1 base and J by 7 bases, with 8 bases between the two germline ends. CDR3 protein: CSARGRRNEQFF. DNA for the CDR3: TGCAGTGCTAGAGGTAGGAGGAATGAGCAGTTCTTC.

This clonotype has at least ten counts. The chain carries TRBV20-1 and TRBJ2-7; D might be TRBD1 or TRBD2, each matching 6 bases. The CDR3 runs 12 residues. Trimming shortened V by 6 bases and J by 3 bases, and 12 bases separated the two germline ends. Germline-derived CDR1 and CDR2 are DFQATT and SNEGSKA (reference sequence). The CDR3 here is CSARRGVYEQYF. As DNA, the CDR3 is TGCAGTGCCAGAAGGGGGGTCTACGAGCAGTACTTC.

This clonotype was found many times. As DNA, the CDR3 is TGTGCCAGCAGTTTTCGAGACGGCTACGAGCAGTACTTC. The encoded protein is CASSFRDGYEQYF. The chain employs TRBV27 and TRBJ2-7; D unresolved. The V gene lost 3 bases and the J gene lost 3 bases, with 9 bases spanning the gap. This CDR3 spans 13 amino acids. Germline V gives CDR1 MNHEY, CDR2 SMNVEV (reference sequence).

In this sample, this clonotype turned up many times. This chain links TRBV7-2 with TRBJ2-3; tentatively, D is TRBD2 (5 bases). Germline CDR1 SGHTA, CDR2 FQGNSA. CDR3 length: 15 residues. Trimming pared 8 bases from V and 4 bases from J, leaving 19 bases between. The CDR3 is CASHSPGVGPDTQYF. CDR3 DNA: TGTGCCAGCCACTCCCCCGGGGTTGGCCCAGATACGCAGTATTTT.

This clonotype was found many times. V gene TRBV20-1 combines with J gene TRBJ1-5, with D uncertain. CDR1 and CDR2 from the germline V gene are DFQATT and SNEGSKA (reference sequence). The V end was cut by 0 bases, the J end by 4 bases, with 13 bases between. The CDR3 sequence is 15 residues long. The DNA for the CDR3 is TGCAGTGCTAGAGATAAAGGGCTGGGTAATCAGCCCCAGCATTTT. Protein sequence: CSARDKGLGNQPQHF.

This clonotype was seen ten or more times. CDR3 DNA sequence: TGTGCCAGCAGTTTACCGACAGTCCCCTACGAGCAGTACTTC. Protein product: CASSLPTVPYEQYF. The V and J genes are TRBV28 and TRBJ2-7, with a possible D match to TRBD1 (5 bases). The germline V gene has CDR1 MDHEN and CDR2 SYDVKM. The CDR3 is 14 amino acids. Trimming took 2 bases from V and 2 from J, leaving 10 bases between them.

This clonotype showed up many times. This chain joins TRBV4-1 and TRBJ1-2; D is ambiguous. The CDR3 is 13 amino acids. Trimming shortened V by 2 bases and J by 6 bases, and 10 bases separated the two germline ends. Germline values: CDR1 MGHRA, CDR2 YSYEKL. CDR3 coding DNA: TGCGCCAGCAGCCAAAGACCTTACGATGGCTACACCTTC. Translated: CASSQRPYDGYTF.

This clonotype has at least ten counts. The chain links TRBV12-3 or TRBV12-4 to TRBJ2-1; 7 bases are shared with TRBD1. V shed 3 bases, J shed 4 bases, and the junction held 3 bases outside the gene matches. The CDR3 has 14 residues. The CDR3 protein is CASSFWGQYNEQFF. CDR3 nucleotide sequence: TGTGCCAGCAGTTTCTGGGGACAGTACAATGAGCAGTTCTTC.

This clonotype was observed many times. V usage is TRBV7-6 and J usage is TRBJ1-4; D is unresolved. Germline V lookup: CDR1 SGHVS, CDR2 FNYEAQ. The CDR3 has 13 residues. Trimming pared 5 bases from V and 7 bases from J, leaving 11 bases between. Here the CDR3 reads CASSPARGEKLFF. DNA for the CDR3: TGTGCCAGCAGCCCTGCCCGGGGTGAAAAACTGTTTTTT.

The sample holds many counts of this clonotype. The gene calls are TRBV20-1 and TRBJ2-1; no firm D call. The CDR3 has 16 amino acids. Germline V CDR1 and CDR2: DFQATT, SNEGSKA (reference sequence). V dropped 3 bases and J dropped 5 bases, with 20 bases sitting between them. CDR3 nucleotides: TGCAGTGCTAGGAGTCCCGTTTCAAGCACCGACAATGAGCAGTTCTTC. It specifies CSARSPVSSTDNEQFF.